These 18 T cell receptor beta chains were sequenced from one sample in a study of CD4 T cells in relation to SARS-CoV-2 and coronaviruses. Method: immunoSEQ multiplex PCR; TCRdb's copy keeps in-frame clones and lacks some. The sample yields about 29,000 clones, more than 70% seen once. No antigen has been identified for these receptors. The unexposed donors gave CD4+ T cells in 2011-2018, prior to COVID-19. After about 10 days of culture, CD4+ T cells were isolated. Material for sequencing was CD4+ T cells from PBMCs, cultured in vitro. The receptors come from a human donor in good health.

This rearrangement joins TRBV5-1 to TRBJ2-1, with 10 bases that match TRBD2. J was trimmed by 3 bases and V by 3 bases; bases with no gene match: 3. Per the germline V gene, CDR1 is SGHRS and CDR2 is YFSETQ. The CDR3 spans 15 residues. For the CDR3, the DNA is TGCGCCAGCAGCTCGTCTAGCGGGGGCTACAATGAGCAGTTCTTC. It codes for CASSSSSGGYNEQFF.

The V and J genes are TRBV29-1 and TRBJ2-1; D is possibly TRBD2 (6 bases). CDR1 is SQVTM and CDR2 is ANQGSEA in the germline V gene. V shed 3 bases and J shed 0 bases, with 15 bases lying between them. CDR3 size: 16 residues. CDR3: CSVDGAVGGSYNEQFF. The CDR3 DNA reads as TGCAGCGTTGACGGGGCGGTGGGGGGCTCCTACAATGAGCAGTTCTTC.

The chain recombines TRBV9 with TRBJ2-5, with 9 bases matching TRBD1. V trimming: 0 bases; J trimming: 4 bases; junction bases outside the gene matches: 4. Germline V CDR1 and CDR2: SGDLS, YYNGEE. The CDR3 runs to 15 residues. The CDR3 sequence: CASSVGGTGPETQYF. The CDR3 region has the DNA TGTGCCAGCAGCGTAGGCGGGACAGGGCCAGAGACCCAGTACTTC.

This chain connects TRBV4-3 to TRBJ2-3; 7 bases are shared with TRBD2. The CDR3 totals 14 residues. V dropped 0 bases and J dropped 9; count of bases not matched to a gene: 6. CDR1 LGHNA and CDR2 YSLEER come from the germline V gene. The CDR3 DNA reads TGCGCCAGCAGCCAAGAAGGCGGGGAGGGCACGCAGTATTTT. Protein sequence: CASSQEGGEGTQYF.

The rearrangement joins TRBV5-5 to TRBJ2-4; D call uncertain. The CDR3 length is 16 residues. CDR1 is SGHKS and CDR2 is YYEKEE in the germline V gene (reference sequence). Trimming took 2 bases from V and 2 from J, leaving 14 bases between them. CDR3 bases: TGTGCCAGCAGCTTCAGTGGTCTCCGGTCCAAAAACATTCAGTACTTC. The encoded protein is CASSFSGLRSKNIQYF.

The chain links TRBV5-6 to TRBJ1-5, with D unresolved. This CDR3 spans 15 amino acids. V lost 2 bases and J 2 bases, leaving 11 bases between the germline ends. Germline-derived CDR1 and CDR2 are SGHDT and YYEEEE. The chain's CDR3 is CASSLGPGGNQPQHF. In DNA, the CDR3 is TGTGCCAGCAGCTTAGGACCCGGCGGCAATCAGCCCCAGCATTTT.

CDR3 amino acids: CASSPGREWDTEAFF. The DNA for the CDR3 is TGTGCCAGCAGCCCTGGCAGGGAGTGGGACACTGAAGCTTTCTTT. The chain uses TRBV7-9 and TRBJ1-1; perhaps TRBD1 as D (5 bases). Germline CDR1 is SEHNR and CDR2 is FQNEAQ (reference sequence). This CDR3 region has 15 residues. V was clipped by 5 bases and J by 3 bases, with 16 bases between them.

This chain connects TRBV4-1 to TRBJ2-4, with D unclear. Germline assignment: CDR1 MGHRA and CDR2 YSYEKL. This CDR3 is 12 amino acids long. The V and J ends lost 0 bases and 9 bases respectively, with 6 bases between them. CDR3 nucleotide sequence: TGCGCCAGCAGCCAAGATTTTTCCATTCAGTACTTC. It translates to CASSQDFSIQYF.

This clone was detected a few times. V is TRBV3-1 (or the pseudogene TRBV3-2) and J is TRBJ2-2; 10 nucleotides agree with TRBD2. CDR3 length: 15 residues. Germline V gene data show CDR1 as LGHDT and CDR2 as YNNKEL (reference sequence). V trimming: 0 bases; J trimming: 8 bases; junction bases outside the gene matches: 3. The CDR3 DNA sequence: TGTGCCAGCAGCCAAGATCCTAGCGGGAGAGGGGAGCTGTTTTTT. It translates to CASSQDPSGRGELFF.

V gene TRBV6-2 or TRBV6-3 combines with J gene TRBJ2-6; D remains ambiguous. V was shortened by 2 bases and J by 0 bases, with 17 bases between the two germline ends. This CDR3 is 19 amino acids long. Germline loops: CDR1 MNHEY, CDR2 SVGEGT. The CDR3 nucleotides read TGTGCCAGCAGTTACCCCTCGTCTGGGTTTTACTCTGGGGCCAACGTCCTGACTTTC. Translation: CASSYPSSGFYSGANVLTF.

The V gene is TRBV5-6, the J gene TRBJ2-1, with 7 bases aligning to TRBD1. Per germline, CDR1 SGHDT and CDR2 YYEEEE. There are 16 residues in the CDR3. Germline trimming cut 3 bases from V and 4 bases from J; bases unmatched to any gene: 10. CDR3 amino acids: CASSYEGAPRYNEQFF. The CDR3 nucleotides read TGTGCCAGCAGCTATGAGGGGGCGCCCAGATACAATGAGCAGTTCTTC.

This clone has only a few counts. This chain joins TRBV11-2 and TRBJ1-1, with 7 positions matching TRBD1. The J segment lost 4 bases and the V segment lost 3 bases, leaving 5 bases of the junction unmatched. CDR3 size: 14 residues. The V gene's germline CDR1 is SGHAT and CDR2 FQNNGV. The CDR3 spells CASSFQGVGTEAFF. The DNA of the CDR3 is TGTGCCAGCAGCTTCCAGGGGGTGGGCACTGAAGCTTTCTTT.

This clone has only a few counts. This sequence joins TRBV20-1 and TRBJ1-2, with D tentatively TRBD1 (6 bases). The CDR3 totals 11 residues. Germline V gene sequence: CDR1 DFQATT, CDR2 SNEGSKA (reference sequence). Trimming took 5 bases from V and 5 from J, leaving 9 bases between them. CDR3 sequence: CSARTAYGYTF. The CDR3 nucleotides read TGCAGTGCTCGGACAGCTTATGGCTACACCTTC.

The genes are TRBV19 and TRBJ2-7; 8 positions match TRBD1. The germline V gene has CDR1 LNHDA and CDR2 SQIVND (reference sequence). The CDR3 consists of 13 residues. The trim removed 4 bases at V and 4 bases at J, leaving 3 bases unmatched. CDR3 DNA: TGTGCCAGTAGTAACCAGGGGGCTTACGAGCAGTACTTC. Its translation is CASSNQGAYEQYF.

The J gene is TRBJ2-5, the V gene TRBV28; a possible D gene is TRBD1 (6 bases). Germline assignment: CDR1 MDHEN and CDR2 SYDVKM. The CDR3 contains 15 residues. Deletions cut 6 bases from V and 5 bases from J, with 19 bases between. The CDR3 reads CASSRLLRTGETQYF. The CDR3 nucleotides are TGTGCCAGCAGCCGACTACTCCGCACAGGGGAGACCCAGTACTTC.

This rearrangement joins TRBV5-4 to TRBJ1-6; unclear D gene. The CDR3 sequence is 15 residues long. The V end lost 6 bases, the J end lost 8 bases, and 18 bases lay between the germline ends. Germline lookup yields CDR1 SGHNT and CDR2 YYREEE (reference sequence). The DNA of the CDR3 is TGTGCCAGCACTTCTTTGGACGAGCCCTATTCACCCCTCCACTTT. Translated: CASTSLDEPYSPLHF.

The genes are TRBV6-4 and TRBJ2-2; 8 nucleotides match TRBD2. The CDR3 has 15 amino acids. Trimming at V came to 5 bases and at J to 4 bases, leaving 6 bases not matched to a gene. Looked up from germline, CDR1 is MRHNA and CDR2 is SNTAGT. The CDR3 spells CASSPLSGITGELFF. The CDR3 DNA follows: TGTGCCAGCAGTCCCCTTAGCGGGATCACCGGGGAGCTGTTTTTT.

The chain is built from TRBV6-2 or TRBV6-3 and TRBJ2-5; D call uncertain. Germline values: CDR1 MNHEY, CDR2 SVGEGT. This CDR3 region has 11 residues. Trimming removed 0 bases at V and 7 bases at J, with 3 bases between. The CDR3 DNA reads as TGTGCCAGCAGTTACTCTGGGACCCAGTACTTC. This codes for CASSYSGTQYF.